This section outlines one TCR beta chain sequence together with its context. The antigen is not known. The source of the sample is a study of Ad26.COV2.S vaccination and SARS-CoV-2 variants. Study details: Administration of Ad26.COV2.S was intramuscular, either once or twice 56 days apart.

Measured with immunoSEQ multiplex PCR; TCRdb has only the in-frame clones, and not every one. The table lists some 340,000 clones, approximately 86% of them singletons, with more than 1.5% in the top ten. General study results and limits: Total responses of T cells may have been underestimated by the analyses of TCR breadth and depth.

The length of the CDR3 is 14 residues. V lost 5 bases and J 4 bases, leaving 13 bases between the germline ends. Germline V gene sequence: CDR1 MNHNS, CDR2 SASEGT. Treatment reported: roughly 19 received Ad26.COV2.S at low or high dose, single or two shots; 5 received placebo; per-sample allocation not given. Each sample was drawn 63 days after the first injection (of vaccine or placebo). An adult aged 18-55 years in Boston served as the donor. Sequencing was performed on peripheral blood, taken in a trial of Ad26.COV2.S vaccine versus placebo. The chain recombines TRBV6-1 with TRBJ2-3, with D possibly TRBD2 on 6 matching bases. This receptor was taken from a person aged 18 to 65 who received the Ad26.COV2.S COVID-19 vaccine or a placebo. For the CDR3, the DNA is TGTGCCAGCAGTTCCTCGGGGAGGTCAGATACGCAGTATTTT. This encodes CASSSSGRSDTQYF.